This is a list of T cell receptor beta chains from one sample in a study of Ad26.COV2.S vaccination and SARS-CoV-2 variants. Using immunoSEQ multiplex PCR, the repertoire was profiled, and TCRdb retains in-frame clones only, with some absent. The sample lists roughly 700,000 clones, roughly 90% seen once, with around 1.4% in the top ten. Sequencing was performed on peripheral blood, taken in a trial of Ad26.COV2.S vaccine versus placebo. These receptor sequences come from a person between 18 and 59 years old who received the Ad26.COV2.S COVID-19 vaccine or a placebo. CDR3s include the opening cysteine and the closing phenylalanine or tryptophan. D genes are given only for firm matches. Expanded clones are given a class, and other clones once, few, many or no size at all.

v_call	clone_size	d_call	j_call	cdr3_aa	cdr3_nt
TRBV30	-	TRBD1	TRBJ2-3	CAWSRGTGDPDTQYF	TGTGCCTGGAGCCGCGGGACAGGGGATCCAGATACGCAGTATTTT
TRBV7-9	once	TRBD1	TRBJ1-2	CASSLKGAGYGYTF	TGTGCCAGCAGCTTGAAGGGGGCCGGCTATGGCTACACCTTC
TRBV30	-	-	TRBJ1-2	CAWSGDAGKNGYTF	TGTGCCTGGAGTGGAGATGCAGGGAAGAATGGCTACACCTTC
TRBV7-9	-	TRBD1	TRBJ2-7	CASSPPDEDRDTYEQYF	TGTGCCAGCAGCCCCCCAGACGAGGACAGGGACACCTACGAGCAGTACTTC
TRBV6-2/TRBV6-3	-	-	TRBJ2-5	CASSYSRVRETQYF	TGTGCCAGCAGTTACTCACGGGTTCGAGAGACCCAGTACTTC
TRBV30	-	-	TRBJ1-2	CAWTRANYGYTF	TGTGCCTGGACCAGGGCTAACTATGGCTACACCTTC
TRBV18	-	TRBD1	TRBJ2-3	CASSPRDRGFADTQYF	TGTGCCAGCTCACCACGGGACAGGGGTTTCGCAGATACGCAGTATTTT
TRBV18	once	-	TRBJ2-2	CASSRGRENTGELFF	TGTGCCAGCTCACGGGGACGGGAGAACACCGGGGAGCTGTTTTTT
TRBV19	-	-	TRBJ1-5	CASSIVANQPQHF	TGTGCCAGTAGTATAGTGGCTAATCAGCCCCAGCATTTT
TRBV27	-	-	TRBJ2-1	CASSEGPYLYNEQFF	TGTGCCAGCAGTGAAGGGCCTTATTTATACAATGAGCAGTTCTTC
TRBV19	-	TRBD1	TRBJ2-3	CASSGQGRADTQYF	TGTGCCAGTAGTGGACAGGGTAGGGCAGATACGCAGTATTTT
TRBV29-1	once	-	TRBJ2-2	CSGTRGPVNTGELFF	TGCAGCGGGACCCGGGGCCCGGTAAACACCGGGGAGCTGTTTTTT
TRBV30	once	-	TRBJ2-3	CAWSPMGGLTDTQYF	TGTGCCTGGAGTCCCATGGGGGGGCTAACAGATACGCAGTATTTT
TRBV7-2	once	TRBD1	TRBJ1-3	CASSVTPRTGVNTIYF	TGTGCCAGCAGCGTAACCCCCAGGACAGGGGTAAACACCATATATTTT
TRBV11-2	few	-	TRBJ1-4	CASSLELGAWGEKLFF	TGTGCCAGCAGCTTAGAGTTGGGGGCATGGGGTGAAAAACTGTTTTTT